Listed below are T cell receptor beta chains from one sample, sequenced in a study of cytomegalovirus exposure and HLA in healthy donors. Data came from immunoSEQ multiplex PCR; TCRdb stores just in-frame clones and leaves some out. This repertoire shows roughly 160,000 clones, around 80% found once; its top ten account for 4% to 5%. Sequenced input: PBMCs. The receptors originated from a man younger than 45 in good health and CMV-seronegative. Each CDR3 is given without its conserved first and last residue.

SSSLGTGGNTEAF	TRBV7-9	TRBJ1-1
ASSPPSGSGTDTQY	TRBV28	TRBJ2-3
ASRKGQGYYEQY	TRBV6-5	NA
ASRPGQGNQH	TRBV10-1	TRBJ1-5
ASSFRATSGSSTQY	TRBV6-5	TRBJ2-3
ASRKQGTGELF	TRBV28	TRBJ2-2
ASSEKAGAPFYEQY	TRBV25-1	TRBJ2-7
ASSSSGGPVDTQY	TRBV7-2	TRBJ2-3
AWSVESAGELF	TRBV30	TRBJ2-2
ASRWTGGLGEQY	TRBV27	TRBJ2-7
ASSLSGTGNF	TRBV7-9	TRBJ2-1
ASSLQRGHNEQF	TRBV5-1	TRBJ2-1
ASSPTRGMGEQY	TRBV5-4	TRBJ2-7
ASSVGGYTEAF	TRBV11-2	TRBJ1-1
ASSAGSGVGDEQF	TRBV5-1	TRBJ2-1
ASPNSSDRTLPYEQY	TRBV2	TRBJ2-7
ASSPGGERSYNEQF	TRBV28	TRBJ2-1
ASSVRPGQYEKLF	TRBV9	TRBJ1-4
ASSYSGGPDTEAF	TRBV6-5	TRBJ1-1
EWHRVNTEAF	TRBV5-4	TRBJ1-1
ASSLGTGISYGYT	TRBV28	TRBJ1-2
ASSSRAGNTIY	TRBV5-4	TRBJ1-3
ASSERWDRGGEQY	TRBV7-9	TRBJ2-7
ASSKGQGADEKLF	TRBV21-1	TRBJ1-4
ASSAIQSSYNEQF	TRBV5-1	TRBJ2-1
ASSLWDRSLNTEAF	TRBV5-1	TRBJ1-1
AWSGHSLLSGNTIY	TRBV30	TRBJ1-3
ASSQDVADGTATGSDTEAF	TRBV4-3	TRBJ1-1
ASSLPGGDGYT	TRBV5-5	TRBJ1-2
ASSPAGGEKLF	TRBV18	TRBJ1-4
ASSRRDSLLNTEAF	TRBV7-9	TRBJ1-1
ASRDQGAQRGYT	TRBV27	TRBJ1-2
SGGAEETQY	TRBV20-1	TRBJ2-5
ASSPPGVGTEAF	TRBV9	TRBJ1-1
ATSLSGRASETQY	TRBV15	TRBJ2-5
ASSVGSGSGGDEQF	TRBV6-4	TRBJ2-1
ATSTERRTEILAKNIQY	TRBV15	TRBJ2-4
ASSFNRGTEAF	TRBV7-8	TRBJ1-1
ASSSLGQERY	TRBV6-5	TRBJ2-7
ASSLGGTGTQGYT	TRBV11-3	TRBJ1-2
ASSGTGGGQPQH	TRBV7-9	TRBJ1-5
AWSPVLTEAF	TRBV30	TRBJ1-1
ASSLQTGAGGSPLH	TRBV11-2	TRBJ1-6
ASSLSRETQY	TRBV7-9	TRBJ2-5
ASSLYNEQF	TRBV9	TRBJ2-1
ASSTTGVDTEAF	TRBV5-6	TRBJ1-1
ATSPMDSAYEQY	TRBV27	TRBJ2-7
SVSDSLTNEKLF	TRBV29-1	TRBJ1-4
ASSPREREIYEQY	TRBV11-2	TRBJ2-7
ASSLAVTGSLDSPLH	TRBV7-2	TRBJ1-6
ASSSGQGSWNTEAF	TRBV5-1	TRBJ1-1
ASSFGGGVEAF	TRBV7-2	TRBJ1-1
ASSALGGPQH	TRBV5-6	TRBJ1-5
AWRLAGVHEQY	TRBV30	TRBJ2-7
SVGTTYGYT	TRBV29-1	TRBJ1-2
ASSLARNTEAF	TRBV28	TRBJ1-1
ASSLGTRPTDTQY	TRBV27	TRBJ2-3
ASSTVGTYEQY	TRBV19	TRBJ2-7